Each of the 14 T cell receptor beta chains below was sequenced from the same sample in a study of PD-1 blockade in classical Hodgkin lymphoma (dated by TCRdb to 2018 to 2020). Receptors were amplified or captured by the immunoSEQ multiplex PCR assay. TCRdb re-hosts the immuneACCESS table, in-frame sequences only. Its copies lack some clones; in the studies checked, an unresolved V gene accounts for under half of them, and the cause for the rest is not known. Here the sample has just over 14,000 clones; around 83% occur a single time. The ten largest make up about 25% of the sample. This specimen's time point label, per the study, means: cycle 2 day 1 (C2D1) of nivolumab. Every trial patient had relapsed after autologous stem cell transplantation, and cohorts A, B and C differed in prior brentuximab vedotin exposure. This specimen consisted of peripheral blood mononuclear cells (PBMCs), obtained before the second cycle of nivolumab. These receptors were collected from a human donor with classical Hodgkin lymphoma.

The chain couples TRBV5-1 to TRBJ1-1; D unresolved. The CDR3 consists of 14 residues. V was clipped by 1 base and J by 1 base, with 8 bases between them. CDR1 SGHRS and CDR2 YFSETQ come from the germline V gene. This CDR3 reads CASSLREGNTEAFF. The CDR3 DNA follows: TGCGCCAGCAGCTTGAGGGAGGGGAACACTGAAGCTTTCTTT.

The genes are TRBV7-6 and TRBJ1-4; 11 nucleotides line up with TRBD1. Germline V gives CDR1 SGHVS, CDR2 FNYEAQ. Trimming took 4 bases from V and 4 from J; bases not matched to a gene: 8. This CDR3 is built from 17 residues. The CDR3 DNA follows: TGTGCCAGCAGCTACGGACAGGGGGCGCGTGGTAATGAAAAACTGTTTTTT. Translating gives CASSYGQGARGNEKLFF.

The genes are TRBV5-6 and TRBJ1-2; 10 bases align to TRBD1. The ends lost 2 bases at V and 1 base at J; junction bases unmatched: 8. The CDR3 has 17 residues. Germline-derived CDR1 and CDR2 are SGHDT and YYEEEE. CDR3 coding DNA: TGTGCCAGCAGCTTCATGACAGGGGGCGCCGGTAACTATGGCTACACCTTC. As protein: CASSFMTGGAGNYGYTF.

V is TRBV13 and J is TRBJ1-1, with TRBD1 as a possible D gene (5 bases). Trimming removed 5 bases from V and 2 bases from J, with 9 bases in between. CDR3 size: 13 residues. Germline V gene lookup returns CDR1 PRHDT and CDR2 FYEKMQ (reference sequence). The CDR3 nucleotides are TGTGCCAGCAGCACAGGACTAAACACTGAAGCTTTCTTT. Its protein is CASSTGLNTEAFF.

This chain joins TRBV4-1 and TRBJ1-6; D is ambiguous. This CDR3 region has 11 residues. Trimming removed 6 bases from V and 8 bases from J, with 5 bases in between. Per germline, CDR1 MGHRA and CDR2 YSYEKL. Here the CDR3 DNA reads TGCGCCAGCAGTCTTCATTCACCCCTCCACTTT. This codes for CASSLHSPLHF.

The count of this clone is one. The chain couples TRBV9 to TRBJ1-3, with D tentatively TRBD1 (6 bases). V was trimmed by 5 bases and J by 0 bases, leaving 12 bases between them. The CDR3 has 15 residues. CDR1 is SGDLS, CDR2 YYNGEE, per germline. CDR3 coding DNA: TGTGCCAGCAGTCCTGGGGGCAGCTCTGGAAACACCATATATTTT. Protein product: CASSPGGSSGNTIYF.

This rearrangement joins TRBV5-8 to TRBJ2-2; D ambiguous. The V and J ends lost 0 bases and 5 bases respectively, with 17 bases between them. Germline V gene lookup returns CDR1 SGHTS and CDR2 YDEGEE. The CDR3 loop spans 17 amino acids. The CDR3 bases are TGTGCCAGCAGCTTGGCGACGGGCGTAGGATGGACCGGGGAGCTGTTTTTT. It specifies CASSLATGVGWTGELFF.

J is TRBJ2-5 and V is TRBV7-8, with TRBD2 as a possible D gene (6 bases). Germline lookup yields CDR1 SGHVS and CDR2 FQNEAQ. V lost 1 base and J 5 bases, leaving 14 bases between the germline ends. The length of the CDR3 is 15 residues. CDR3 sequence (DNA): TGTGCCAGCAGCTTAGAGTTAACTAGCTTCGAGACCCAGTACTTC. Its protein is CASSLELTSFETQYF.

This chain links TRBV6-5 with TRBJ2-2; D ambiguous. Germline-derived CDR1 and CDR2 are MNHEY and SVGAGI. The V and J ends lost 0 bases and 7 bases respectively, with 6 bases between them. The CDR3 consists of 13 residues. CDR3 loop: CASSYSYGGELFF. CDR3 coding DNA: TGTGCCAGCAGTTACTCCTATGGCGGGGAGCTGTTTTTT.

The rearrangement joins TRBV9 to TRBJ2-1; 12 bases map to TRBD2. This CDR3 is built from 19 residues. Germline CDR1 SGDLS, CDR2 YYNGEE. V lost 4 bases, J lost 2 bases, and 13 bases stayed unmatched. This chain's CDR3 is CASSTGVLAGGRPYNEQFF. In nucleotides, the CDR3 is TGTGCCAGCAGCACAGGGGTCCTAGCGGGGGGGCGCCCCTACAATGAGCAGTTCTTC.

This clone showed up just once. The chain couples TRBV7-3 to TRBJ2-3; the match to TRBD1 covers 10 bases. The J segment lost 3 bases and the V segment lost 5 bases, leaving 8 bases of the junction unmatched. This CDR3 spans 16 amino acids. Per the germline V gene, CDR1 is SGHTA and CDR2 is FQGTGA. This chain's CDR3 is CASSPSTGGLTDTQYF. Written as DNA, the CDR3 is TGTGCCAGCAGCCCTTCGACAGGGGGCTTGACAGATACGCAGTATTTT.

The chain joins TRBV29-1 to TRBJ1-1, with TRBD1 as a possible D gene (6 bases). This CDR3 is built from 13 residues. CDR1 is SQVTM, CDR2 ANQGSEA, per germline. With 1 base removed from V and 0 bases from J, the gap between germline ends came to 6 bases. The CDR3: CSVEGTVNTEAFF. As DNA, the CDR3 is TGCAGCGTTGAAGGGACAGTGAACACTGAAGCTTTCTTT.

This sequence joins TRBV20-1 and TRBJ1-2; D unresolved. Per the germline V gene, CDR1 is DFQATT and CDR2 is SNEGSKA (reference sequence). V was clipped by 3 bases and J by 8 bases, with 7 bases between them. The CDR3 loop spans 10 amino acids. The chain's CDR3 is CSASEHGYTF. CDR3 nucleotide sequence: TGCAGTGCTAGTGAGCACGGCTACACCTTC.

This chain joins TRBV5-5 and TRBJ1-2; TRBD1 matches at 8 bases. The CDR3 length is 18 residues. V lost 4 bases to trimming and J lost 3 bases; unmatched junction nucleotides: 17. Germline CDR1 SGHKS, CDR2 YYEKEE (reference sequence). The chain's CDR3 is CASSKRTGQVFEDYGYTF. The CDR3 DNA reads TGTGCCAGCAGCAAGCGAACGGGACAGGTCTTTGAAGACTATGGCTACACCTTC.